The rows below give T cell receptor beta chains drawn from one sample of a study of T cell responses to AZD1222 COVID-19 vaccine. Method: immunoSEQ multiplex PCR; TCRdb's copy keeps in-frame clones and lacks some. The sample records under 250,000 clones, roughly 91% being singletons. Sequencing used peripheral blood, obtained on day 0 of MenACWY control vaccination. These receptors all come from an adult in good health. CDR3s include the opening cysteine and the closing phenylalanine or tryptophan. Each record gives: V gene, J gene, clone size, CDR3 protein. Expanded clones get a size class; other rows say once, few or many, or leave the size out.

>TRBV6-5|TRBJ1-1|-
CASRDEGQLNTEAFF
>TRBV5-1|TRBJ2-5|-
CASSLALQETQYF
>TRBV5-1|TRBJ2-1|-
CASSWTSGFEQFF
>TRBV3-1/TRBV3-2|TRBJ1-3|-
CASSQEFQTSGNTIYF
>TRBV27|TRBJ1-1|-
CASSSSGSTEAFF
>TRBV3-1/TRBV3-2|TRBJ1-1|-
CASSQERIAGTEAFF
>TRBV25-1|TRBJ1-1|-
CASSEHGLNTEAFF
>TRBV19|TRBJ1-2|-
CASSMGADYGYTF
>TRBV19|TRBJ1-4|-
CASSIIGTLGGEKLFF
>TRBV10-3|TRBJ1-1|-
CAISEWGAEAFF
>TRBV6-2/TRBV6-3|TRBJ1-6|-
CASSSDGTSYNSPLHF
>TRBV5-8|TRBJ1-2|-
CASSSLGGGYTF
>TRBV10-3|TRBJ2-7|-
CAISGRQGPSYEQYF
>TRBV3-1/TRBV3-2|TRBJ2-7|once
CASSQDVRGRTEQYF
>TRBV19|TRBJ2-7|-
CASGGQGPPYEQYF
>TRBV7-2|TRBJ1-4|-
CASSFRGGRSEKLFF
>TRBV5-6|TRBJ1-3|-
CASSLGARTIYF
>TRBV3-1/TRBV3-2|TRBJ1-1|-
CASSPTGVSGEAFF
>TRBV6-9|TRBJ2-7|-
CASKMRQTSYEQYF
>TRBV3-1/TRBV3-2|TRBJ1-3|-
CASSQVQGVGNTIYF
>TRBV28|TRBJ1-6|-
CASSLGSRASPLHF
>TRBV9|TRBJ1-2|once
CASSPRGFGNYGYTF
>TRBV6-2/TRBV6-3|TRBJ1-5|-
CASSYSSRLYSNQPQHF
>TRBV5-1|TRBJ2-5|-
CASSPGTSGGAVETQYF